This T cell receptor (beta chain) was obtained from a study of T cells after yellow fever vaccination. The wider study: The SMART-Seq v4 Ultra Low Input method served to prepare the low-cell-number fractions. The study, taken as a whole, reports: Though weaker, the secondary response peaked faster, on day 5 versus 15. A small proportion of clonotypes was detected in both the CD4 and CD8 compartments. After the booster, approximately 96% of CD4 and roughly nine tenths of CD8 primary-response clones were re-detected.

A note on this clonotype: Its target is unknown.

Deletions cut 1 base from V and 2 bases from J, with 9 bases between. Germline V gene lookup returns CDR1 SGHTA and CDR2 FQGNSA. The CDR3 covers 14 residues. TCRdb re-called the 5' RACE reads with MiXCR, one entry per CDR3 protein. The sample lists 150,000 to 200,000 distinct CDR3 sequences, roughly 8.8% occurring once. The sample was CD8+ T cells sorted from PBMCs, taken 45 days after the yellow fever booster vaccination. The receptor's source is a man aged 18 to 29 who received the YFV17D yellow fever vaccine. This chain uses TRBV7-2 with TRBJ2-7; D is ambiguous. CDR3 sequence: CASSLGGLTYEQYV. In DNA form, the CDR3 reads TGTGCCAGCAGCTTAGGTGGCCTTACCTACGAGCAGTACGTC.